In this sample, the clone carrying this TCR beta chain turned up many times. Its specificity is unknown. This entry comes from a study of T cell repertoires in cytomegalovirus infection. TCRdb passed the reads through MiXCR, listing each CDR3 protein once. The table includes 110,000 to 150,000 distinct CDR3 sequences, about 32% detected once. Germline V gene lookup returns CDR1 KGHSH and CDR2 LQKENI. V was trimmed by 4 bases and J by 4 bases, leaving 23 bases between them. This CDR3 region has 18 residues. This sample comprised CD8+ T cells from cultured PBMCs, obtained from culture after CMV antigen stimulation. This clonotype was sampled from a human donor in good health (CMV status not recorded). Some clones in this sample may be carry-over from other donors' samples. The rearrangement links TRBV18 to TRBJ1-3; a weak D match, TRBD1 (5 bases). CDR3 residues: CASSRLRGGIPKGNTIYF. Here the CDR3 DNA reads TGTGCCAGCTCACGGCTTAGGGGCGGAATTCCAAAAGGAAACACCATATATTTT.